This T cell receptor beta chain was identified during a study of T-cell memory formation after mild COVID-19. Background on the study: Largely donor-specific sequence clusters came from two donors.

TCRdb fed the 5' RACE reads into MiXCR, producing one record per CDR3 protein. This sample has roughly 100,000 distinct CDR3 sequences, with 17% found just once. The CDR3 has 14 residues. CDR1 and CDR2 (germline): SEHNR, FQNEAQ (reference sequence). Between the trimmed V and J ends, which lost 1 base and 7 bases, there was a span of 11 bases. The chain is built from TRBV7-9 and TRBJ1-5; no clear D gene. The sample consisted of PBMCs or a T cell subset sorted from them (not recorded which). This TCR was recovered from an adult woman who had mild COVID-19 (a few samples of this study predate the infection). Cell type and time point are not known. DNA of the CDR3: TGTGCCAGCAGCTTAGGTCCGGGTATCCAGCCCCAGCATTTT. Its translation: CASSLGPGIQPQHF.